These T cell receptor beta chains were read from a single sample in a study of cytomegalovirus exposure and HLA in healthy donors. The data were produced by immunoSEQ multiplex PCR, yet TCRdb's version contains in-frame clones alone and is incomplete. The repertoire holds 130,000 to 150,000 clones, with 75% to 80% as singletons. The sample consisted of PBMCs. The source of these receptors is a male donor in good health and CMV-seronegative. Each CDR3 is given with its conserved first and last residue. Fields, in order: CDR3 length, V gene, clone size, J gene, D gene, CDR3 DNA, CDR3 protein. D genes are given only for firm matches. Only some rows state a clone size, as once, few, many or a class for expanded clones.

CDR3 length: 15; V gene: TRBV5-6; clone size: few; J gene: TRBJ1-3; D gene: NA; CDR3 DNA: TGTGCCAGCAGCCGAGGGGGTTGGGATGGAAACACCATATATTTT; CDR3 protein: CASSRGGWDGNTIYF
CDR3 length: 12; V gene: TRBV28; clone size: NA; J gene: TRBJ1-2; D gene: NA; CDR3 DNA: TGTGCCAGCAGTTTGGTCCAGTATGGCTACACCTTC; CDR3 protein: CASSLVQYGYTF
CDR3 length: 15; V gene: TRBV6-5; clone size: NA; J gene: TRBJ1-3; D gene: NA; CDR3 DNA: TGTGCCAGCAGCCGAGGCCGTGGGACAGGAAACACCATATATTTT; CDR3 protein: CASSRGRGTGNTIYF
CDR3 length: 15; V gene: TRBV6-6; clone size: NA; J gene: TRBJ2-1; D gene: NA; CDR3 DNA: TGTGCCAGCAGTTACTCACCCCCTAATTACAATGAGCAGTTCTTC; CDR3 protein: CASSYSPPNYNEQFF
CDR3 length: 14; V gene: TRBV5-1; clone size: NA; J gene: TRBJ2-7; D gene: TRBD1; CDR3 DNA: TGCGCCAGCAGCCCTCGGACAGGGCCTGACGAGCAGTACTTC; CDR3 protein: CASSPRTGPDEQYF
CDR3 length: 15; V gene: TRBV9; clone size: NA; J gene: TRBJ2-3; D gene: TRBD2; CDR3 DNA: TGTGCCAGCAGCGTACAAGCGCGGGAGACAGATACGCAGTATTTT; CDR3 protein: CASSVQARETDTQYF
CDR3 length: 17; V gene: TRBV7-6; clone size: NA; J gene: TRBJ1-2; D gene: NA; CDR3 DNA: TGTGCCAGCAGCTTAGGGATAAACCCCGGGACAAACTATGGCTACACCTTC; CDR3 protein: CASSLGINPGTNYGYTF
CDR3 length: 14; V gene: TRBV5-8; clone size: NA; J gene: TRBJ1-2; D gene: NA; CDR3 DNA: TGTGCCAGCAGTTATATGGGGGGGCAGGATGGCTACACCTTC; CDR3 protein: CASSYMGGQDGYTF
CDR3 length: 13; V gene: TRBV6-5; clone size: NA; J gene: TRBJ1-1; D gene: NA; CDR3 DNA: TGTGCCAGCAGCTCAGGGGCCCCGTCCGAAGCTTTCTTT; CDR3 protein: CASSSGAPSEAFF
CDR3 length: 14; V gene: TRBV6-5; clone size: NA; J gene: TRBJ2-2; D gene: TRBD1; CDR3 DNA: TGTGCCAGCAGTACCGACAGGGGGACCGGGGAGCTGTTTTTT; CDR3 protein: CASSTDRGTGELFF
CDR3 length: 16; V gene: TRBV5-4; clone size: few; J gene: TRBJ2-5; D gene: TRBD1; CDR3 DNA: TGTGCCAGCAGCCCTCGGAGGGGACAGGGGGTTGAGACCCAGTACTTC; CDR3 protein: CASSPRRGQGVETQYF
CDR3 length: 14; V gene: TRBV18; clone size: once; J gene: TRBJ2-5; D gene: TRBD1; CDR3 DNA: TGTGCCAGCTCACCAGCCGGCAGGGGGGAGACCCAGTACTTC; CDR3 protein: CASSPAGRGETQYF
CDR3 length: 17; V gene: TRBV9; clone size: NA; J gene: TRBJ2-4; D gene: TRBD2; CDR3 DNA: TGTGCCAGCAGCGGGGGGGAAGTAGCGGGAGCCAAAAACATTCAGTACTTC; CDR3 protein: CASSGGEVAGAKNIQYF
CDR3 length: 16; V gene: TRBV7-6; clone size: NA; J gene: TRBJ1-2; D gene: TRBD1; CDR3 DNA: TGTGCCAGCAGCCCAACCGGGGGACAGATTAACTATGGCTACACCTTC; CDR3 protein: CASSPTGGQINYGYTF
CDR3 length: 14; V gene: TRBV9; clone size: NA; J gene: TRBJ1-2; D gene: NA; CDR3 DNA: TGTGCCAGCAATCAGGGTAGTGTTTACTATGGCTACACCTTC; CDR3 protein: CASNQGSVYYGYTF
CDR3 length: 14; V gene: TRBV29-1; clone size: once; J gene: TRBJ2-1; D gene: TRBD1; CDR3 DNA: TGCAGCGTTGGAGGAGGGACAGGGAGCGATGAGCAGTTCTTC; CDR3 protein: CSVGGGTGSDEQFF
CDR3 length: 14; V gene: TRBV11-3; clone size: NA; J gene: TRBJ2-7; D gene: TRBD1; CDR3 DNA: TGTGCCAGCAGCTCCGGGACAGGGGGATACGAGCAGTACTTC; CDR3 protein: CASSSGTGGYEQYF
CDR3 length: 13; V gene: TRBV2; clone size: NA; J gene: TRBJ1-4; D gene: NA; CDR3 DNA: TGTGCCAGCCGTGGGCTGAATCTTGAAAAACTGTTTTTT; CDR3 protein: CASRGLNLEKLFF
CDR3 length: 15; V gene: TRBV19; clone size: few; J gene: TRBJ1-4; D gene: NA; CDR3 DNA: TGTGCCAGTAGTCTGAGGACCGGACTTGGGGAAAAACTGTTTTTT; CDR3 protein: CASSLRTGLGEKLFF
CDR3 length: 13; V gene: TRBV11-3; clone size: NA; J gene: TRBJ2-1; D gene: NA; CDR3 DNA: TGTGCCAGCAGCTCCCAACTAGGCAATGAGCAGTTCTTC; CDR3 protein: CASSSQLGNEQFF
CDR3 length: 14; V gene: TRBV15; clone size: NA; J gene: TRBJ2-1; D gene: TRBD2; CDR3 DNA: TGTGCCACCAGCACTAGCGGATCCTACAATGAGCAGTTCTTC; CDR3 protein: CATSTSGSYNEQFF
CDR3 length: 12; V gene: TRBV5-4; clone size: NA; J gene: TRBJ1-1; D gene: NA; CDR3 DNA: TGTGCCAGCAGCGGAGAGGGAACTGAAGCTTTCTTT; CDR3 protein: CASSGEGTEAFF
CDR3 length: 14; V gene: TRBV6-6; clone size: NA; J gene: TRBJ2-7; D gene: TRBD1; CDR3 DNA: TGTGCCAGCAGGTCTAGACAGGGAACCTACGAGCAGTACTTC; CDR3 protein: CASRSRQGTYEQYF
CDR3 length: 15; V gene: TRBV7-8; clone size: NA; J gene: TRBJ2-2; D gene: TRBD2; CDR3 DNA: TGTGCCAGCAGCTTAGCGGGAGGGCCTACCGGGGAGCTGTTTTTT; CDR3 protein: CASSLAGGPTGELFF
CDR3 length: 16; V gene: TRBV18; clone size: NA; J gene: TRBJ1-2; D gene: NA; CDR3 DNA: TGTGCCAGCTCATTACTTGTCGGCCTAGGGGTGGATGGCTACACCTTC; CDR3 protein: CASSLLVGLGVDGYTF
CDR3 length: 15; V gene: TRBV18; clone size: NA; J gene: TRBJ2-1; D gene: TRBD2; CDR3 DNA: TGTGCCAGCTCGCCGTTGGCGGGGGGGCATAATGAGCAGTTCTTC; CDR3 protein: CASSPLAGGHNEQFF
CDR3 length: 16; V gene: TRBV5-4; clone size: NA; J gene: TRBJ2-2; D gene: TRBD2; CDR3 DNA: TGTGCCAGCAGTCGGGCGACTAGCGGGGGAGCCGGGGAGCTGTTTTTT; CDR3 protein: CASSRATSGGAGELFF
CDR3 length: 12; V gene: TRBV2; clone size: NA; J gene: TRBJ1-5; D gene: TRBD1; CDR3 DNA: TGTGCCAGCAGTGCGGACAGGGGGGGTTGGCATTTT; CDR3 protein: CASSADRGGWHF
CDR3 length: 14; V gene: TRBV28; clone size: few; J gene: TRBJ2-6; D gene: NA; CDR3 DNA: TGTGCCACCCTACGCGGGCCTGGGGCCAACGTCCTGACTTTC; CDR3 protein: CATLRGPGANVLTF
CDR3 length: 15; V gene: TRBV19; clone size: once; J gene: TRBJ2-7; D gene: TRBD1; CDR3 DNA: TGTGCCAGTACTATGACAGGGGGGAGCTCCTACGAGCAGTACTTC; CDR3 protein: CASTMTGGSSYEQYF
CDR3 length: 12; V gene: TRBV29-1; clone size: NA; J gene: TRBJ1-1; D gene: NA; CDR3 DNA: TGCAGCGTTGAATCGGTGAACACTGAAGCTTTCTTT; CDR3 protein: CSVESVNTEAFF
CDR3 length: 13; V gene: TRBV27; clone size: NA; J gene: TRBJ1-2; D gene: TRBD1; CDR3 DNA: TGTGCCAGCAGCCGGACAGGGGTAAAGGGCTACACCTTC; CDR3 protein: CASSRTGVKGYTF
CDR3 length: 16; V gene: TRBV9; clone size: NA; J gene: TRBJ2-5; D gene: TRBD2; CDR3 DNA: TGTGCCAGCAGCCCCGGACTGGCGGGGGGGCCAGAGACCCAGTACTTC; CDR3 protein: CASSPGLAGGPETQYF
CDR3 length: 13; V gene: TRBV30; clone size: NA; J gene: TRBJ1-5; D gene: TRBD1; CDR3 DNA: TGTGCGTGGGACAGCGGGTCCTATCAGCCCCAGCATTTT; CDR3 protein: CAWDSGSYQPQHF
CDR3 length: 15; V gene: TRBV18; clone size: NA; J gene: TRBJ1-3; D gene: NA; CDR3 DNA: TGTGCCAGCTCACCGGTAGCACCTTCTGGAAACACCATATATTTT; CDR3 protein: CASSPVAPSGNTIYF
CDR3 length: 12; V gene: TRBV29-1; clone size: few; J gene: TRBJ2-3; D gene: TRBD1; CDR3 DNA: TGCAGCGTGACAGGGGGAAAAGATACGCAGTATTTT; CDR3 protein: CSVTGGKDTQYF
CDR3 length: 11; V gene: TRBV10-3; clone size: NA; J gene: TRBJ2-7; D gene: NA; CDR3 DNA: TGTGCCATCAGTGAGGGACAGACGGCTTACTTC; CDR3 protein: CAISEGQTAYF
CDR3 length: 14; V gene: TRBV10-1; clone size: NA; J gene: TRBJ2-1; D gene: NA; CDR3 DNA: TGCGCCAGCAGTGGTGGGAGCGGGTGCAATGAGCAGTTCTTC; CDR3 protein: CASSGGSGCNEQFF
CDR3 length: 16; V gene: TRBV4-1; clone size: NA; J gene: TRBJ2-3; D gene: NA; CDR3 DNA: TGCGCCAGCAGCCAACCGCCCGGGGAAAGTGGAGATACGCAGTATTTT; CDR3 protein: CASSQPPGESGDTQYF
CDR3 length: 17; V gene: TRBV18; clone size: NA; J gene: TRBJ2-2; D gene: NA; CDR3 DNA: TGTGCCAGCTCACCACCGCCTGGACAGAGGTACACCGGGGAGCTGTTTTTT; CDR3 protein: CASSPPPGQRYTGELFF
CDR3 length: 14; V gene: TRBV18; clone size: NA; J gene: TRBJ1-1; D gene: NA; CDR3 DNA: TGTGCCAGCTCACCCGGACGGGGGAACACTGAAGCTTTCTTT; CDR3 protein: CASSPGRGNTEAFF